The rows below give T cell receptor beta chains drawn from one sample of a study of blood T cell repertoires in COVID-19. Assay used: immunoSEQ multiplex PCR; TCRdb lists only in-frame clones, some missing. Of roughly 200,000 clones in the sample, 65% to 90% are singletons; the top ten hold roughly 1.4%. Sequenced material: peripheral blood. The receptors originated from a human donor in a cohort sampled during active COVID-19. The CDR3 runs from the conserved cysteine through the conserved F or W. The D gene is left open where the match is weak. Size is stated for part of the rows, as once, few or many counts, or as a class when the clone is expanded.

abundance: NA; v_gene: TRBV5-1; d_gene: TRBD2; j_gene: TRBJ2-1; CDR3nt: TGCGCCAGCAGCTTGCAAGGTTTAGCGGGAAGCTCCTACAATGAGCAGTTCTTC; CDR3aa: CASSLQGLAGSSYNEQFF
abundance: NA; v_gene: TRBV27; d_gene: TRBD1; j_gene: TRBJ1-6; CDR3nt: TGTGCCAGCAGTTTACGGACAGGGTCCTATAATTCACCCCTCCACTTT; CDR3aa: CASSLRTGSYNSPLHF
abundance: NA; v_gene: TRBV19; d_gene: NA; j_gene: TRBJ1-3; CDR3nt: TGTGCCAGTAGTTCCTCGCTCATTGGGGCCGGAAACACCATATATTTT; CDR3aa: CASSSSLIGAGNTIYF
abundance: few; v_gene: TRBV5-1; d_gene: NA; j_gene: TRBJ2-1; CDR3nt: TGCGCCAGCAGCTTCGGAGACAGTAGAGACAGTGAGCAGTTCTTC; CDR3aa: CASSFGDSRDSEQFF
abundance: NA; v_gene: TRBV19; d_gene: NA; j_gene: TRBJ1-1; CDR3nt: TGTGCCAGTAGACGCACGGTGAACACTGAAGCTTTCTTT; CDR3aa: CASRRTVNTEAFF
abundance: NA; v_gene: TRBV10-3; d_gene: NA; j_gene: TRBJ1-6; CDR3nt: TGTGCCATCAGTGAGGATCTGACCAGGGTTTCACCCCTCCACTTT; CDR3aa: CAISEDLTRVSPLHF
abundance: NA; v_gene: TRBV27; d_gene: NA; j_gene: TRBJ2-2; CDR3nt: TGTGCCAGCACCTGGGGGACTGTCGGGGAGCTGTTTTTT; CDR3aa: CASTWGTVGELFF
abundance: NA; v_gene: TRBV19; d_gene: TRBD1; j_gene: TRBJ1-2; CDR3nt: TGTGCCAGTAGTCCCGGGACAGGGGGATATGGCTACACCTTC; CDR3aa: CASSPGTGGYGYTF
abundance: few; v_gene: TRBV24-1; d_gene: NA; j_gene: TRBJ2-5; CDR3nt: TGTGCCACCAGTGACGTCGCCGACACAAGCAAGGAGACCCAGTACTTC; CDR3aa: CATSDVADTSKETQYF
abundance: NA; v_gene: TRBV7-8; d_gene: TRBD1; j_gene: TRBJ2-6; CDR3nt: TGTGCCAGCAGCTTTCAAAGGGACAGGGGAGGACCTGGGGCCAACGTCCTGACTTTC; CDR3aa: CASSFQRDRGGPGANVLTF
abundance: NA; v_gene: TRBV3-1/TRBV3-2; d_gene: NA; j_gene: TRBJ2-2; CDR3nt: TGTGCCAGCAGCCAATCGCGGGGGAACACCGGGGAGCTGTTTTTT; CDR3aa: CASSQSRGNTGELFF
abundance: NA; v_gene: TRBV29-1; d_gene: NA; j_gene: TRBJ1-3; CDR3nt: TGCAGCGCTGGACGGGAAAGAAACACCATATATTTT; CDR3aa: CSAGRERNTIYF
abundance: NA; v_gene: TRBV7-2; d_gene: TRBD1; j_gene: TRBJ2-7; CDR3nt: TGTGCCAGCAGCGCAACAGGGGGCAGGTCCTACGAGCAGTACTTC; CDR3aa: CASSATGGRSYEQYF
abundance: NA; v_gene: TRBV7-9; d_gene: TRBD2; j_gene: TRBJ2-3; CDR3nt: TGTGCCAGCAGCTTAGATTCCAGCGGGGGGCCCCGAAGCACAGATACGCAGTATTTT; CDR3aa: CASSLDSSGGPRSTDTQYF
abundance: NA; v_gene: TRBV7-9; d_gene: TRBD1; j_gene: TRBJ1-4; CDR3nt: TGTGCCAGCAGCCCAAGGGACAGGGGAAGTGAAAAACTGTTTTTT; CDR3aa: CASSPRDRGSEKLFF
abundance: once; v_gene: TRBV24-1; d_gene: TRBD1; j_gene: TRBJ2-1; CDR3nt: TGTGCCACCAGTACCGGGACAGGGGGTTTCGGCGAGCAGTTCTTC; CDR3aa: CATSTGTGGFGEQFF
abundance: NA; v_gene: TRBV7-2; d_gene: NA; j_gene: TRBJ2-3; CDR3nt: TGTGCCAGCAGCTCACCGCAGGTACTGACGCAGTATTTT; CDR3aa: CASSSPQVLTQYF
abundance: few; v_gene: TRBV7-9; d_gene: NA; j_gene: TRBJ2-7; CDR3nt: TGTGCCAGCAGCCTACTGTCTCTCGGCGAGCAGTACTTC; CDR3aa: CASSLLSLGEQYF